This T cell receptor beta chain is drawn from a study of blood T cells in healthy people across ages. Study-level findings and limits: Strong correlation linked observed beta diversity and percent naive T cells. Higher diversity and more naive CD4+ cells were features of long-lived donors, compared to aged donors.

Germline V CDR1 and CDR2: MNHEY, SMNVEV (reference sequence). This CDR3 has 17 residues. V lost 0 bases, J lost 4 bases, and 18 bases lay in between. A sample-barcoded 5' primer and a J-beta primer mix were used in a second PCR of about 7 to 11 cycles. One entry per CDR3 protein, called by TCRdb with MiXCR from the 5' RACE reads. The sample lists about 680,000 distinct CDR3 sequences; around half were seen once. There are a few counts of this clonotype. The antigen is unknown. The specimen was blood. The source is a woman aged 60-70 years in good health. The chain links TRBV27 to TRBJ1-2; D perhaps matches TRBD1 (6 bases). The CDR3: CASSLSQRAGDLYGYTF. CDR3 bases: TGTGCCAGCAGTTTATCTCAGCGGGCAGGGGACCTCTATGGCTACACCTTC.